Each of the 10 T cell receptor beta chains below was sequenced from the same sample in a study of human T cells and chemical hapten exposure (dated by TCRdb to the early 2020s). This sample's time point label indicates: patch test 3, about 24 weeks after DPC sensitization. The treatment or condition label for this specimen denotes: therapeutic diphenylcyclopropenone sensitization with weekly scalp DPC. The library was produced with RACE. TCRdb shows the sequencer as NextSeq 500. TCRdb cleaned the public reads at Q25 with fastp, built clones with MiXCR and kept in-frame beta chains. When rows share a CDR3 protein, they turn into one entry using the most common DNA and genes. The sample data list about 90,000 distinct CDR3 sequences, and about a tenth of these were observed just once. In total, the top ten clones hold around 1% of the sample. This specimen consisted of whole blood, obtained in connection with sensitization to the hapten diphenylcyclopropenone (DPC). The receptors were gathered from a woman aged 30 to 39 with alopecia areata. Some clones in this sample may be carry-over from other donors' samples.

This clonotype was detected many times. The chain carries TRBV7-9 and TRBJ1-2, with D tentatively TRBD1 (6 bases). The V gene's germline CDR1 is SEHNR and CDR2 FQNEAQ (reference sequence). Trimming took off 1 base at V and 6 bases at J, with 12 bases between the two ends. This CDR3 has 14 amino acids. The DNA for the CDR3 is TGTGCCAGCAGCTTAGTCAGGGGAAGCGATGGCTACACCTTC. Residues: CASSLVRGSDGYTF.

The chain links TRBV29-1 to TRBJ2-3; D is unresolved. Trimming left V 8 bases short and J 6 bases short, with 15 bases between. Germline V CDR1 and CDR2: SQVTM, ANQGSEA. The CDR3 length is 12 residues. Here the CDR3 DNA reads TGCAGCTTAAGGACCGGTCCGGATACGCAGTATTTT. It specifies CSLRTGPDTQYF.

Ten or more counts support this clonotype. The chain combines TRBV29-1 with TRBJ1-1, with TRBD1 matching 9 bases. The V segment lost 5 bases and the J segment 10 bases; nucleotides outside the gene matches: 8. The germline gives CDR1 SQVTM, CDR2 ANQGSEA. The CDR3 runs to 12 residues. CDR3 region: CSVSWTGEGAFF. CDR3 bases: TGCAGCGTTTCCTGGACAGGGGAAGGAGCTTTCTTT.

This clonotype was recorded at least ten times. V is TRBV27 and J is TRBJ1-1, with a possible D match to TRBD1 (6 bases). Germline V gene sequence: CDR1 MNHEY, CDR2 SMNVEV (reference sequence). V dropped 6 bases and J dropped 2 bases, with 7 bases sitting between them. The length of the CDR3 is 12 residues. The CDR3 sequence is CASRQGNTEAFF. CDR3 bases: TGTGCCAGCAGACAGGGTAACACTGAAGCTTTCTTT.

This clonotype was seen many times. This rearrangement joins TRBV20-1 to TRBJ2-1; D remains unclear. CDR1 is DFQATT and CDR2 is SNEGSKA in the germline V gene (reference sequence). V was cut by 3 bases and J by 8 bases, with 11 bases left in between. CDR3 length equals 12 residues. The CDR3 DNA reads as TGCAGTGCTAGGAGGATAGTCCATGAGCAGTTCTTC. Encoded protein: CSARRIVHEQFF.

The chain combines TRBV28 with TRBJ2-5; TRBD2 aligns across 10 bases. The trim removed 7 bases at V and 7 bases at J, leaving 6 bases unmatched. The CDR3 runs to 13 residues. Looked up from germline, CDR1 is MDHEN and CDR2 is SYDVKM. The CDR3 spells CASTPGTSATQYF. CDR3 DNA: TGTGCCAGCACCCCTGGGACTAGCGCGACCCAGTACTTC. Supplemented by reference TRBV28 and TRBJ2-5, the full variable domain reads DVKVTQSSRYLVKRTGEKVFLECVQDMDHENMFWYRQDPGLGLRLIYFSYDVKMKEKGDIPEGYSVSREKKERFSLILESASTNQTSMYLCASTPGTSATQYFGPGTRLLVL.

This clonotype was seen a handful of times. J is TRBJ2-1 and V is TRBV4-1, with 11 bases matching TRBD2. The germline V gene encodes CDR1 MGHRA and CDR2 YSYEKL. The V and J ends lost 2 bases and 6 bases, in that order; junction bases with no gene match: 9. The CDR3 spans 17 residues. The CDR3 DNA sequence: TGCGCCAGCAGCCAAAAGGGAACTAGCGGGAGTTTCAATGAGCAGTTCTTC. It is translated as CASSQKGTSGSFNEQFF.

The V call is TRBV5-1, the J call TRBJ2-7; TRBD1 matches at 12 bases. V lost 6 bases and J lost 4; bases outside the gene matches: 5. This CDR3 spans 14 amino acids. Germline V CDR1 and CDR2: SGHRS, YFSETQ. For the CDR3, the DNA is TGCGCCAGCATGGGACAGGGGGCTTGGTACGAGCAGTACTTC. Amino acids: CASMGQGAWYEQYF. The whole variable domain, remainder taken from reference TRBV5-1 and TRBJ2-7, is KAGVTQTPRYLIKTRGQQVTLSCSPISGHRSVSWYQQTPGQGLQFLFEYFSETQRNKGNFPGRFSGRQFSNSRSEMNVSTLELGDSALYLCASMGQGAWYEQYFGPGTRLTVT.

The chain is built from TRBV6-5 and TRBJ1-6; D is possibly TRBD1 (6 bases). Trimming pared 7 bases from V and 0 bases from J, leaving 13 bases between. In germline, CDR1 is MNHEY, CDR2 SVGAGI. This CDR3 is built from 16 residues. CDR3 coding DNA: TGTGCCAGCACGTGGGGGGGCAGCTCCTATAATTCACCCCTCCACTTT. This translates into CASTWGGSSYNSPLHF.

This clonotype came up a few times. This chain links TRBV4-1 with TRBJ2-2; 12 positions agree with TRBD2. The V gene's germline CDR1 is MGHRA and CDR2 YSYEKL. The J segment lost 5 bases and the V segment lost 1 base, leaving 2 bases of the junction unmatched. CDR3 size: 16 residues. The CDR3 DNA follows: TGCGCCAGCAGCCAAGTGCTAGCGGGAGGGACCGGGGAGCTGTTTTTT. Residues: CASSQVLAGGTGELFF.